Following are 25 T cell receptor beta chains from one sample sequenced in a study of T cells in localized non-small cell lung cancer. Produced via immunoSEQ multiplex PCR; TCRdb's table is partial and in-frame only. The data show 45,000 to 70,000 clones, roughly 89% seen once. Here the sequenced sample was peripheral blood, taken before any cancer treatment. Every receptor here comes from a woman between 35 and 70 years old with stage I lung adenocarcinoma.

The J gene is TRBJ1-3, the V gene TRBV30, with a weak D call TRBD1 (5 bases). Germline values: CDR1 GTSNPN, CDR2 SVGIG (reference sequence). CDR3 length equals 12 residues. V lost 5 bases, J lost 8 bases, and 13 bases lay in between. Here the CDR3 reads CAWWRGGDTIYF. CDR3 in DNA: TGTGCCTGGTGGAGGGGCGGGGACACCATATATTTT.

This clone was found once. The chain carries TRBV6-5 and TRBJ1-2, with D unresolved. Germline CDR1 MNHEY, CDR2 SVGAGI. This CDR3 has 13 residues. Trimming shortened V by 5 bases and J by 8 bases, and 15 bases separated the two germline ends. Written as DNA, the CDR3 is TGTGCCAGCAGTAACCTGCTGAATGCGGGCTACACCTTC. Its translation: CASSNLLNAGYTF.

The V gene is TRBV7-9, the J gene TRBJ1-3; possibly TRBD1 for D (5 bases). The CDR3 runs 14 residues. CDR1 SEHNR and CDR2 FQNEAQ come from the germline V gene (reference sequence). V shed 2 bases and J shed 5 bases, with 10 bases lying between them. The CDR3 sequence: CASSLSRGRNTIYF. For the CDR3, the DNA is TGTGCCAGCAGCTTATCGCGGGGCAGAAACACCATATATTTT.

This clone was counted between two and nine times. The rearrangement links TRBV6-6 to TRBJ1-6; the D gene is possibly TRBD1 (5 bases). Germline V gene data show CDR1 as MNHNY and CDR2 as SVGAGI (reference sequence). CDR3 length: 13 amino acids. Between the trimmed V and J ends, which lost 10 bases and 6 bases, there was a span of 13 bases. The CDR3 DNA follows: TGTGCCACAGCGGGGCAGGGTAATTCACCCCTCCACTTT. As protein: CATAGQGNSPLHF.

This sequence joins TRBV5-1 and TRBJ2-7; 8 bases map to TRBD2. This CDR3 has 16 residues. Losses at the gene ends were 3 bases for V and 4 bases for J; bases not matched to a gene: 12. Looked up from germline, CDR1 is SGHRS and CDR2 is YFSETQ. This chain's CDR3 is CASSSSTGTRWYEQYF. CDR3 coding DNA: TGCGCCAGCAGCTCAAGTACCGGGACTAGATGGTACGAGCAGTACTTC.

The chain combines TRBV10-1 with TRBJ2-1, with D perhaps TRBD1 (6 bases). The CDR3 contains 14 residues. The germline V gene has CDR1 WNHNN and CDR2 SYGVQD (reference sequence). V was trimmed by 3 bases and J by 5 bases, leaving 11 bases between them. The CDR3 DNA reads TGCGCCAGCAGTGATGGGGGCAGACACAATGAGCAGTTCTTC. This encodes CASSDGGRHNEQFF.

This clone showed up just once. The V gene is TRBV28, the J gene TRBJ2-1, with D perhaps TRBD2 (5 bases). The CDR3 consists of 15 residues. Germline V lookup: CDR1 MDHEN, CDR2 SYDVKM. Trimming stripped 6 bases from V and 5 bases from J, with 17 bases between. CDR3 DNA sequence: TGTGCCAGCAGCAAGCGAGGGTTAGGTGACAATGAGCAGTTCTTC. Translating gives CASSKRGLGDNEQFF.

CDR3: CASSSLTADRVLSGNTIYF. CDR3 coding DNA: TGTGCCAGCAGCTCCCTCACGGCGGACAGAGTTCTCTCTGGAAACACCATATATTTT. The chain carries TRBV5-5 and TRBJ1-3; maybe TRBD1 (6 bases). Germline-derived CDR1 and CDR2 are SGHKS and YYEKEE (reference sequence). V was shortened by 3 bases and J by 0 bases, with 22 bases between the two germline ends. The CDR3 consists of 19 residues.

This clone is a singleton in its sample. The chain carries TRBV4-3 and TRBJ2-5; 8 positions agree with TRBD2. This CDR3 contains 15 residues. V lost 0 bases to trimming and J lost 6 bases; unmatched junction nucleotides: 6. CDR1 LGHNA and CDR2 YSLEER come from the germline V gene. In DNA form, the CDR3 reads TGCGCCAGCAGCCAAGAGCGGACTAGCATGCAGACCCAGTACTTC. This gives the protein CASSQERTSMQTQYF.

The V gene is TRBV19, the J gene TRBJ2-5; no definite D call. V was pared by 3 bases and J by 5 bases, with 10 bases between. Germline values: CDR1 LNHDA, CDR2 SQIVND (reference sequence). The CDR3 is made up of 13 amino acids. This CDR3 reads CASSIAPSETQYF. In nucleotides, the CDR3 is TGTGCCAGTAGTATTGCACCCTCGGAGACCCAGTACTTC.

The chain couples TRBV12-5 to TRBJ2-5; the match to TRBD2 covers 10 bases. Germline lookup yields CDR1 LGHNT and CDR2 FRNRAP. This CDR3 has 14 residues. The trim removed 3 bases at V and 5 bases at J, leaving 3 bases unmatched. The CDR3: CASGFTSGAETQYF. The DNA for the CDR3 is TGTGCTAGTGGTTTTACTAGCGGGGCTGAGACCCAGTACTTC.

The chain combines TRBV19 with TRBJ1-1; maybe TRBD1 (5 bases). V was shortened by 8 bases and J by 8 bases, with 15 bases between the two germline ends. CDR3 length: 12 amino acids. Germline CDR1 and CDR2: LNHDA and SQIVND (reference sequence). In DNA form, the CDR3 reads TGTGCCAGTGGGGGTCGGTTGGCGGAAGCTTTCTTT. Residues: CASGGRLAEAFF.

The chain has TRBV6-5 and TRBJ1-6, with D possibly being TRBD1 (5 bases). Trimming pared 0 bases from V and 8 bases from J, leaving 14 bases between. The V gene's germline CDR1 is MNHEY and CDR2 SVGAGI. CDR3 size: 16 residues. In DNA form, the CDR3 reads TGTGCCAGCAGTTACTCAACAGGCTACCAGGATTCACCCCTCCACTTT. Translating gives CASSYSTGYQDSPLHF.

The table lists this clone with a count of one. The V call is TRBV7-8, the J call TRBJ2-4, with 8 bases matching TRBD1. This CDR3 has 15 amino acids. V dropped 2 bases and J dropped 8; count of bases not matched to a gene: 8. Germline CDR1 reads SGHVS; CDR2 reads FQNEAQ. CDR3 sequence reads: CASSLTGGRRDIQYF. The CDR3 DNA is TGTGCCAGCAGCTTAACAGGGGGGAGACGGGACATTCAGTACTTC.

This chain links TRBV7-9 with TRBJ2-6; 8 bases line up with TRBD1. V trimming: 6 bases; J trimming: 4 bases; junction bases outside the gene matches: 11. This CDR3 spans 17 amino acids. CDR1 is SEHNR, CDR2 FQNEAQ, per germline (reference sequence). The CDR3 region is CASSGDRQSPGANVLTF. The CDR3 nucleotides read TGTGCCAGCAGTGGGGACAGGCAAAGTCCCGGGGCCAACGTCCTGACTTTC.

V gene TRBV5-1 combines with J gene TRBJ1-1; D perhaps matches TRBD1 (5 bases). Germline V gene sequence: CDR1 SGHRS, CDR2 YFSETQ. This CDR3 has 14 amino acids. V dropped 0 bases and J dropped 5 bases, with 11 bases sitting between them. The CDR3 DNA follows: TGCGCCAGCAGCTTGGTCAGGGTGGATACTGAAGCTTTCTTT. Translation: CASSLVRVDTEAFF.

The chain couples TRBV6-5 to TRBJ2-7; 8 nucleotides match TRBD2. Unmatched junction bases numbered 6, after V lost 4 bases and J lost 1 base. Germline V CDR1 and CDR2: MNHEY, SVGAGI. The CDR3 runs to 15 residues. CDR3 DNA sequence: TGTGCCAGCAGTTGGGCTAGCGGGCCTTCCTACGAGCAGTACTTC. As protein: CASSWASGPSYEQYF.

This clone was seen just once. The V and J genes are TRBV6-6 and TRBJ2-3; 9 bases fit TRBD2. Germline-derived CDR1 and CDR2 are MNHNY and SVGAGI (reference sequence). J lost 0 bases, V lost 6 bases, and 7 bases had no gene match. The CDR3 covers 16 residues. This CDR3 is CASRPLAGDSTDTQYF. In DNA form, the CDR3 reads TGTGCCAGCAGGCCATTAGCGGGGGATAGCACAGATACGCAGTATTTT.

The chain recombines TRBV2 with TRBJ1-1; D not certain. From germline, CDR1 is SNHLY and CDR2 FYNNEI. CDR3 length equals 14 residues. The V gene lost 8 bases and the J gene lost 0 bases, with 13 bases spanning the gap. The CDR3 protein is CASSRVEMNTEAFF. Here the CDR3 DNA reads TGTGCCAGCTCCCGGGTTGAGATGAACACTGAAGCTTTCTTT.

V is TRBV2 and J is TRBJ1-2; D perhaps matches TRBD1 (5 bases). The CDR3 extends over 13 amino acids. V was clipped by 1 base and J by 8 bases, with 11 bases between them. Germline CDR1 and CDR2: SNHLY and FYNNEI. The CDR3 sequence: CASSEEGERGYTF. The CDR3 DNA is TGTGCCAGCAGTGAAGAAGGGGAGAGGGGCTACACCTTC.

The chain employs TRBV5-1 and TRBJ2-1, with unresolved D. Trimming stripped 0 bases from V and 8 bases from J, with 6 bases between. This CDR3 region has 12 residues. The germline CDR1 and CDR2 sequences are SGHRS and YFSETQ. In DNA form, the CDR3 reads TGCGCCAGCAGCTTGGGTTTAGATGAGCAGTTCTTC. It codes for CASSLGLDEQFF. Full variable domain (outside the CDR3, taken from reference TRBV5-1 and TRBJ2-1): KAGVTQTPRYLIKTRGQQVTLSCSPISGHRSVSWYQQTPGQGLQFLFEYFSETQRNKGNFPGRFSGRQFSNSRSEMNVSTLELGDSALYLCASSLGLDEQFFGPGTRLTVL.

This rearrangement joins TRBV7-2 to TRBJ2-1; D ambiguous. Germline V gene lookup returns CDR1 SGHTA and CDR2 FQGNSA. This CDR3 has 14 amino acids. Trimming removed 0 bases at V and 5 bases at J, with 8 bases between. CDR3 sequence (DNA): TGTGCCAGCAGCTTAGCGCAGAGAAACAATGAGCAGTTCTTC. Translation gives CASSLAQRNNEQFF.

The V and J genes are TRBV5-6 and TRBJ2-1; 9 nucleotides match TRBD1. The CDR3 is 12 amino acids. Germline V gene data show CDR1 as SGHDT and CDR2 as YYEEEE. The J segment lost 7 bases and the V segment lost 10 bases, leaving 6 bases of the junction unmatched. The DNA of the CDR3 is TGTGCCGGGGGACAGGGAGGGAATGAGCAGTTCTTC. This sequence encodes CAGGQGGNEQFF.

The chain combines TRBV7-2 with TRBJ1-1, with D possibly matching TRBD1 (5 bases). V gave up 1 base and J gave up 10 bases, with 13 bases separating them. Per germline, CDR1 SGHTA and CDR2 FQGNSA. The CDR3 totals 13 residues. The CDR3: CASSLDYSGTAFF. The CDR3 region has the DNA TGTGCCAGCAGCTTAGACTACTCGGGGACAGCTTTCTTT. The variable domain in full, with the rest retrieved from reference TRBV7-2 and TRBJ1-1, is GAGVSQSPSNKVTEKGKDVELRCDPISGHTALYWYRQSLGQGLEFLIYFQGNSAPDKSGLPSDRFSAERTGGSVSTLTIQRTQQEDSAVYLCASSLDYSGTAFFGQGTRLTVV.

This sequence joins TRBV6-5 and TRBJ2-7, with 8 bases that match TRBD1. The CDR3 totals 14 residues. From germline, CDR1 is MNHEY and CDR2 SVGAGI. With V trimmed by 6 bases and J by 4 bases, 8 bases remained unmatched. The CDR3 loop is CASRKAGGDYEQYF. CDR3 in DNA: TGTGCCAGCAGGAAGGCAGGGGGCGATTACGAGCAGTACTTC.